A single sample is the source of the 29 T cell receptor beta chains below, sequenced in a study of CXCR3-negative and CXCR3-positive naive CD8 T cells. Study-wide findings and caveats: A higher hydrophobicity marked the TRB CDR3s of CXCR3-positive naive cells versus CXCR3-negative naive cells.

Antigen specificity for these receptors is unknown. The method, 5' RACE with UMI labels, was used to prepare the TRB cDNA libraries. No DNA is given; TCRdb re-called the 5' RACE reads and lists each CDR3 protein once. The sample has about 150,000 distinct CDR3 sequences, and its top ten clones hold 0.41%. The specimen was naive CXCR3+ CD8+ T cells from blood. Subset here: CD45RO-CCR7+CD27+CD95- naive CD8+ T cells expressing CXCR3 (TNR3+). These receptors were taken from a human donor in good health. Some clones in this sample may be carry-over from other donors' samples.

The CDR3 loop reads CATSRDRGYTDTQYF. The V and J genes are TRBV15 and TRBJ2-3; TCRdb selects TRBD1, and the lack of DNA leaves this call unchecked. Germline V CDR1 and CDR2: LNHNV, YYDKDF (reference sequence). The CDR3 runs to 15 residues.

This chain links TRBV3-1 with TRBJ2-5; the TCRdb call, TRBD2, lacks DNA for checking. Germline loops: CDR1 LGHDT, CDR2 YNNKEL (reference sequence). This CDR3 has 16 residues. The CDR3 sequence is CASSPRLAGSQETQYF.

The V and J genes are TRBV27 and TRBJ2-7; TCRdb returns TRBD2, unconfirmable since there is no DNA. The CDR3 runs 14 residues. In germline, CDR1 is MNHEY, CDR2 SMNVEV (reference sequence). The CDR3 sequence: CASSLSRGAYEQYF.

The chain's CDR3 is CSVEDGRTYEQYF. The rearrangement uses TRBV29-1 and TRBJ2-7. Germline assignment: CDR1 SQVTM and CDR2 ANQGSEA. CDR3 length: 13 amino acids.

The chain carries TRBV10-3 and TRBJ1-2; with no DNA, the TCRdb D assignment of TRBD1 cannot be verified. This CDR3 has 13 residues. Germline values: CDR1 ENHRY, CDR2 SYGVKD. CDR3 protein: CAISGQENYGYTF.

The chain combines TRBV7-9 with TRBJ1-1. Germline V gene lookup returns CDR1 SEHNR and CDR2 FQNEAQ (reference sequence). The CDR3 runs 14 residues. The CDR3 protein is CASNELQRDTEAFF.

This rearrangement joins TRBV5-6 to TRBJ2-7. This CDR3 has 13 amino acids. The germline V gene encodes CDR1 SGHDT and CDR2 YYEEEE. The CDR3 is CASSLTGNAEQYF.

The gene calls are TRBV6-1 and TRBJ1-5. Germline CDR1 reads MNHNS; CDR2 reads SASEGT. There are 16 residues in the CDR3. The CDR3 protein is CASSVFLLDRNQPQHF.

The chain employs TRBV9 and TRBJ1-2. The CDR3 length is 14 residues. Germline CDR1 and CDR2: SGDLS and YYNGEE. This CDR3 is CASSVEDRDDGYTF.

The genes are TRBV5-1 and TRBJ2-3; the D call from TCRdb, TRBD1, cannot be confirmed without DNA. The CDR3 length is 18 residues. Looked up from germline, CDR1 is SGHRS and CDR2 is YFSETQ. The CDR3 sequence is CASSLGILGQGYTDTQYF.

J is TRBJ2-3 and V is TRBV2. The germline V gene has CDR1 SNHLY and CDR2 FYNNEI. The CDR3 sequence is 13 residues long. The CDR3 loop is CASSGLASDTQYF.

The CDR3 sequence: CASSLVSFTQGGELFF. The chain has TRBV7-2 and TRBJ2-2; the TCRdb call, TRBD1, lacks DNA for checking. The CDR3 has 16 residues. Germline V gene sequence: CDR1 SGHTA, CDR2 FQGNSA. Full variable domain (missing parts from reference TRBV7-2 and TRBJ2-2): GAGVSQSPSNKVTEKGKDVELRCDPISGHTALYWYRQSLGQGLEFLIYFQGNSAPDKSGLPSDRFSAERTGGSVSTLTIQRTQQEDSAVYLCASSLVSFTQGGELFFGEGSRLTVL.

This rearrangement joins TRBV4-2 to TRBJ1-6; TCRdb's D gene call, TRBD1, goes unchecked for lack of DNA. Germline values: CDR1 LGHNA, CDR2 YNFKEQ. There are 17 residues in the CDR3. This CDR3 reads CASSQQAGDLIYSPLHF.

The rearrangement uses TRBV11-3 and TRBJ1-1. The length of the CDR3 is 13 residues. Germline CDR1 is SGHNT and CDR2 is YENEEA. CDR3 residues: CASSWSTNTEAFF.

CDR3 amino acids: CSVELWDIQYF. V usage is TRBV29-1 and J usage is TRBJ2-4. The CDR3 length is 11 residues. The germline V gene encodes CDR1 SQVTM and CDR2 ANQGSEA.

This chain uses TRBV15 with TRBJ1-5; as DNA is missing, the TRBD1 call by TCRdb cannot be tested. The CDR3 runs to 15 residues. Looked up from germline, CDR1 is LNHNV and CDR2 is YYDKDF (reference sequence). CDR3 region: CATSRDRGPNQPQHF.

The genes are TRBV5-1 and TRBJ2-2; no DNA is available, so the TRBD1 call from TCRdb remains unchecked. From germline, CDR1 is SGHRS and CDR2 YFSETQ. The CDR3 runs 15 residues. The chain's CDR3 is CASSLDTGGPRELFF.

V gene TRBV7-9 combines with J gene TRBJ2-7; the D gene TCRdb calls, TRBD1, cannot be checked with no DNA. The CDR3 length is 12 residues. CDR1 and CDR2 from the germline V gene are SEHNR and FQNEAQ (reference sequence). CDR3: CATGAGGYEQYF.

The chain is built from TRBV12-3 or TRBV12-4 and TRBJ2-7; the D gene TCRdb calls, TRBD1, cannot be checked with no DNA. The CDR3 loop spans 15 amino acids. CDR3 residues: CASSLGPLGSYEQYF.

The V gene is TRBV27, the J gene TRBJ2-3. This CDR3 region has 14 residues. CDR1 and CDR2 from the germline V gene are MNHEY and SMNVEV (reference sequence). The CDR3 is CASFNGGAADTQYF.

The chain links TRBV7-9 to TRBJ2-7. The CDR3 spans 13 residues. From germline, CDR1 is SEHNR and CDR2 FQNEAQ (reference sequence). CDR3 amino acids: CASRRGSSYEQYF.

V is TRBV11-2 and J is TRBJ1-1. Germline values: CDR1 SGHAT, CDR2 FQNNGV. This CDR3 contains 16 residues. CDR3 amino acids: CASSLAGPPMNTEAFF.

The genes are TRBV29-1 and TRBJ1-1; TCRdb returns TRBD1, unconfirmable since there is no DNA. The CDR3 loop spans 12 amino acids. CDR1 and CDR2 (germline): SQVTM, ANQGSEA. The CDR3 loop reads CSSSQGETEAFF.

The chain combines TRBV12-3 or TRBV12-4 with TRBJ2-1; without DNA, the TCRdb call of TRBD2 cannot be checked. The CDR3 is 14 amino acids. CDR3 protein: CASSSTLESGLQFF.

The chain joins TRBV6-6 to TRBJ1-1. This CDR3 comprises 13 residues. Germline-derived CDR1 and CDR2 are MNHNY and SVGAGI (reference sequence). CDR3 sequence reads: CASIPVGSVSAFF.

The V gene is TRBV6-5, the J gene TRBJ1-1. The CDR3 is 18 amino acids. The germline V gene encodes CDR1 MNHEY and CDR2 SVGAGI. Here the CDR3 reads CASSLLGYFSSMNTEAFF.

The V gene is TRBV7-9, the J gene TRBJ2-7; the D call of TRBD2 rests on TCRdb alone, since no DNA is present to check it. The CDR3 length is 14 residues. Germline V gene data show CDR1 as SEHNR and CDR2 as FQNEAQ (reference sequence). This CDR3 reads CASSGLAGGIEQYF.

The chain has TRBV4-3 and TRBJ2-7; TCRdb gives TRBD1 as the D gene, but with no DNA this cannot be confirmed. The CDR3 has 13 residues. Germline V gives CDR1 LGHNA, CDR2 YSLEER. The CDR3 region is CASSQSYGGEQYF.

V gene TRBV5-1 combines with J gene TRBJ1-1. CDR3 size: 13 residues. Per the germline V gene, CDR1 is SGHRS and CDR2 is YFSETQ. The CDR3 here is CASSFTVGTEAFF. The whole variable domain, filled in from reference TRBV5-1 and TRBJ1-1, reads KAGVTQTPRYLIKTRGQQVTLSCSPISGHRSVSWYQQTPGQGLQFLFEYFSETQRNKGNFPGRFSGRQFSNSRSEMNVSTLELGDSALYLCASSFTVGTEAFFGQGTRLTVV.